One sample yielded the 20 T cell receptor beta chains listed below, sequenced in a study of shared clonotypes between healthy human individuals. Cells designated naive CD8 were CD45RO-negative and were positively selected for CCR7, with terminally differentiated effector memory CD45RA+ cells excluded. Sequenced by immunoSEQ multiplex PCR; TCRdb stores in-frame clones only, minus some. The sample consists of hundreds of thousands of clones, roughly 96% of them appearing once. Source material: naive CD8+ T cells sorted from blood. The receptors were gathered from a woman aged 25 to 39 in good health.

CDR3 nucleotide sequence: TGTGCCAGCAGTCCGGGATATTACTACGAGCAGTACTTC. Translation: CASSPGYYYEQYF. This sequence joins TRBV28 and TRBJ2-7; a weak D match, TRBD2 (5 bases). This CDR3 spans 13 amino acids. The germline V gene encodes CDR1 MDHEN and CDR2 SYDVKM. Trimming removed 5 bases from V and 3 bases from J, with 11 bases in between.

This CDR3 reads CASSEIGHFTDTQYF. The CDR3, as DNA: TGTGCCAGCAGTGAAATTGGACATTTCACAGATACGCAGTATTTT. The chain recombines TRBV2 with TRBJ2-3; D perhaps matches TRBD1 (5 bases). The CDR3 runs to 15 residues. V was pared by 2 bases and J by 2 bases, with 11 bases between. The V gene's germline CDR1 is SNHLY and CDR2 FYNNEI.

V is TRBV27 and J is TRBJ2-7, with D possibly matching TRBD2 (6 bases). CDR3 length: 16 residues. Trimming left V 4 bases short and J 6 bases short, with 22 bases between. CDR1 is MNHEY, CDR2 SMNVEV, per germline (reference sequence). CDR3 bases: TGTGCCAGCAGTTATGCAGTTCAAGGGAGGTGGGGCGAGCAGTACTTC. This sequence encodes CASSYAVQGRWGEQYF.

The table lists this clone with a count of one. The genes are TRBV13 and TRBJ1-1, with a tentative D call TRBD1 (5 bases). CDR3 length: 14 amino acids. V shed 3 bases and J shed 0 bases, with 8 bases lying between them. Germline CDR1 is PRHDT and CDR2 is FYEKMQ (reference sequence). Here the CDR3 reads CASSLDTMNTEAFF. The CDR3 nucleotides read TGTGCCAGCAGCTTGGACACCATGAACACTGAAGCTTTCTTT. Looking up the rest from reference TRBV13 and TRBJ1-1 gives the full variable domain: AAGVIQSPRHLIKEKRETATLKCYPIPRHDTVYWYQQGPGQDPQFLISFYEKMQSDKGSIPDRFSAQQFSDYHSELNMSSLELGDSALYFCASSLDTMNTEAFFGQGTRLTVV.

This chain uses TRBV7-8 with TRBJ1-5, with 9 nucleotides matching TRBD1. The junction had 4 bases not matched to a gene; V was cut back by 3 bases and J by 7 bases. The CDR3 contains 14 residues. Germline CDR1 reads SGHVS; CDR2 reads FQNEAQ. This CDR3 reads CASSLGTGLQPQHF. Written as DNA, the CDR3 is TGTGCCAGCAGCTTGGGGACAGGGTTACAGCCCCAGCATTTT.

The chain combines TRBV9 with TRBJ2-7; 11 nucleotides agree with TRBD1. J gave up 3 bases and V 4 bases, and 6 bases lay outside the gene matches. The CDR3 runs 15 residues. The germline V gene encodes CDR1 SGDLS and CDR2 YYNGEE. Here the CDR3 reads CASSLAGTGGYEQYF. CDR3 coding DNA: TGTGCCAGCAGCTTAGCCGGGACAGGGGGCTACGAGCAGTACTTC.

The rearrangement links TRBV29-1 to TRBJ2-1, with 7 bases matching TRBD2. V trimming: 6 bases; J trimming: 7 bases; junction bases outside the gene matches: 9. Germline-derived CDR1 and CDR2 are SQVTM and ANQGSEA. The CDR3 has 13 residues. The CDR3 is CSVWSGMRNEQFF. The CDR3 DNA follows: TGCAGCGTGTGGAGCGGGATGAGAAATGAGCAGTTCTTC.

V is TRBV15 and J is TRBJ2-2; D is undetermined. CDR1 and CDR2 from the germline V gene are LNHNV and YYDKDF (reference sequence). The CDR3 covers 13 residues. V gave up 8 bases and J gave up 4 bases, with 11 bases separating them. This CDR3 reads CATLRLFTGELFF. The DNA of the CDR3 is TGTGCCACCTTAAGGCTTTTCACCGGGGAGCTGTTTTTT.

The chain has TRBV6-5 and TRBJ2-1; 9 positions agree with TRBD1. V dropped 7 bases and J dropped 9; count of bases not matched to a gene: 7. Germline V CDR1 and CDR2: MNHEY, SVGAGI. This CDR3 is built from 13 residues. DNA for the CDR3: TGTGCCAGCACCAGGACAGGGGACGGTGAGCAGTTCTTC. Translating gives CASTRTGDGEQFF.

The chain is built from TRBV4-1 and TRBJ2-2; 9 bases align to TRBD1. The J segment lost 4 bases and the V segment lost 4 bases, leaving 7 bases of the junction unmatched. In germline, CDR1 is MGHRA, CDR2 YSYEKL. CDR3 length: 16 amino acids. CDR3 in amino acids: CASSPSGQGTTGELFF. Written as DNA, the CDR3 is TGCGCCAGCAGCCCATCAGGACAGGGGACCACCGGGGAGCTGTTTTTT.

Of note for this clone: This sample includes further DNA sequences coding for the same CDR3. The chain couples TRBV7-9 to TRBJ2-1, with unresolved D. Germline V CDR1 and CDR2: SEHNR, FQNEAQ (reference sequence). The germline V and J ends were trimmed by 2 bases and 6 bases, with 5 bases remaining between them. This CDR3 is built from 12 residues. The CDR3 DNA reads TGTGCCAGCAGCTTATCAGTCAATGAGCAGTTCTTC. Translation: CASSLSVNEQFF.

The CDR3 spells CASSIRVSGSSYNEQFF. CDR3 DNA: TGTGCCAGTAGTATCAGGGTTAGCGGGAGTTCCTACAATGAGCAGTTCTTC. This chain joins TRBV19 and TRBJ2-1; TRBD2 aligns across 9 bases. Trimming took 3 bases from V and 1 from J; bases not matched to a gene: 7. The CDR3 has 17 amino acids. CDR1 and CDR2 from the germline V gene are LNHDA and SQIVND (reference sequence).

The CDR3 loop reads CASSPDRGPQPQHF. The CDR3 coding sequence is TGTGCCAGTAGTCCTGACAGGGGGCCACAGCCCCAGCATTTT. The chain is built from TRBV19 and TRBJ1-5; TRBD1 matches 10 bases. The CDR3 runs to 14 residues. V trimming: 5 bases; J trimming: 7 bases; junction bases outside the gene matches: 5. Germline V gene data show CDR1 as LNHDA and CDR2 as SQIVND (reference sequence). The full variable domain, completed using reference TRBV19 and TRBJ1-5, is DGGITQSPKYLFRKEGQNVTLSCEQNLNHDAMYWYRQDPGQGLRLIYYSQIVNDFQKGDIAEGYSVSREKKESFPLTVTSAQKNPTAFYLCASSPDRGPQPQHFGDGTRLSIL.

J is TRBJ2-5 and V is TRBV19, with 8 bases fitting TRBD2. The DNA end is more similar to TRBJ2-7, so the J call may be wrong. The CDR3 is 15 amino acids. Germline lookup yields CDR1 LNHDA and CDR2 SQIVND (reference sequence). CDR3 protein: CASSIRASGSYEQYF. In nucleotides, the CDR3 is TGTGCCAGTAGTATCAGGGCTAGCGGGTCCTACGAGCAGTACTTC.

This chain joins TRBV19 and TRBJ2-5, with a possible D match to TRBD1 (6 bases). The J call could be wrong; TRBJ2-7 is a better fit for the DNA end. Looked up from germline, CDR1 is LNHDA and CDR2 is SQIVND (reference sequence). This CDR3 spans 13 amino acids. The CDR3 DNA reads TGTGCCAGTTCACCGGGACAACCCTACGAGCAGTACTTC. Protein product: CASSPGQPYEQYF.

The genes are TRBV7-9 and TRBJ2-7; the D gene is possibly TRBD1 (6 bases). V was shortened by 5 bases and J by 0 bases, with 11 bases between the two germline ends. Germline CDR1 is SEHNR and CDR2 is FQNEAQ (reference sequence). The CDR3 has 14 residues. The chain's CDR3 is CASSADSASYEQYF. The CDR3 bases are TGTGCCAGCAGCGCGGACAGTGCCTCCTACGAGCAGTACTTC. The variable domain in full, with the rest retrieved from reference TRBV7-9 and TRBJ2-7, is DTGVSQNPRHKITKRGQNVTFRCDPISEHNRLYWYRQTLGQGPEFLTYFQNEAQLEKSRLLSDRFSAERPKGSFSTLEIQRTEQGDSAMYLCASSADSASYEQYFGPGTRLTVT.

V is TRBV6-1 and J is TRBJ2-7, with no clear D. CDR1 is MNHNS, CDR2 SASEGT, per germline. Trimming took 1 base from V and 0 from J, leaving 13 bases between them. The CDR3 has 16 residues. Here the CDR3 reads CASSEEPGLSSYEQYF. In DNA, the CDR3 is TGTGCCAGCAGTGAAGAACCGGGCCTGAGCTCCTACGAGCAGTACTTC.

This chain joins TRBV11-3 and TRBJ2-1; 10 bases map to TRBD2. J gave up 2 bases and V 5 bases, and 18 bases lay outside the gene matches. CDR3 length: 20 amino acids. The germline gives CDR1 SGHNT, CDR2 YENEEA. CDR3 in DNA: TGTGCCAGCAGCCCAAGGGTGGGCTCTAGCGGGGGTCCTACCTACAATGAGCAGTTCTTC. Translating it yields CASSPRVGSSGGPTYNEQFF. The variable domain in full, completed from reference TRBV11-3 and TRBJ2-1, reads EAGVVQSPRYKIIEKKQPVAFWCNPISGHNTLYWYLQNLGQGPELLIRYENEEAVDDSQLPKDRFSAERLKGVDSTLKIQPAELGDSAVYLCASSPRVGSSGGPTYNEQFFGPGTRLTVL.

The rearrangement links TRBV9 to TRBJ2-7; D tentatively fits TRBD1 or TRBD2 (5 bases each). Deletions cut 2 bases from V and 2 bases from J, with 11 bases between. Germline CDR1 reads SGDLS; CDR2 reads YYNGEE. CDR3 length: 14 residues. The CDR3 protein is CASSVRDAAYEQYF. The CDR3 DNA reads as TGTGCCAGCAGCGTCCGGGACGCTGCCTACGAGCAGTACTTC.

This clone was counted between two and nine times. The V and J genes are TRBV9 and TRBJ2-5; possible D gene TRBD1, 6 bases. Germline CDR1 is SGDLS and CDR2 is YYNGEE. The CDR3 length is 16 residues. V was clipped by 4 bases and J by 5 bases, with 21 bases between them. DNA of the CDR3: TGTGCCAGCAGCATGACCAGGGGTAATATGGGGGAGACCCAGTACTTC. This gives the protein CASSMTRGNMGETQYF.